Below, 8 T cell receptor beta chains from the same sample are listed, as sequenced in a study of T cells after yellow fever vaccination. TCRdb independently ran MiXCR on the 5' RACE reads; one entry per CDR3 protein. Seen here are about 73,000 distinct CDR3 sequences, 7.5% to 8% observed once, and the top ten hold 41%. The sample in question was CD8+ T cells sorted from PBMCs, obtained on the day of the yellow fever booster vaccination. The receptors were sampled from a man aged 30 to 45 who received the YFV17D yellow fever vaccine.

The V call is TRBV7-9, the J call TRBJ2-1; D assignment may be TRBD1 or TRBD2 (5 bases each). CDR3 size: 15 residues. V lost 3 bases and J 2 bases, leaving 11 bases between the germline ends. Germline assignment: CDR1 SEHNR and CDR2 FQNEAQ (reference sequence). CDR3 protein: CASSFLVGAYNEQFF. The CDR3 nucleotides read TGTGCCAGCAGCTTCCTGGTGGGGGCCTACAATGAGCAGTTCTTC.

The table lists this clonotype with a few counts. The gene calls are TRBV19 and TRBJ2-7; no reliable D call. The CDR3 runs 14 residues. Between the trimmed V and J ends, which lost 3 bases and 0 bases, there was a span of 9 bases. CDR1 is LNHDA and CDR2 is SQIVND in the germline V gene (reference sequence). For the CDR3, the DNA is TGTGCCAGTAGTATGATGGGCTCCTCCTACGAGCAGTACTTC. Translated, it gives CASSMMGSSYEQYF.

The CDR3 loop is CASSSGLAGGPVPNEQFF. The CDR3 DNA reads TGCGCCAGCAGCTCAGGACTAGCGGGAGGGCCAGTCCCCAATGAGCAGTTCTTC. The V and J genes are TRBV5-1 and TRBJ2-1, with 15 nucleotides matching TRBD2. Germline V gene data show CDR1 as SGHRS and CDR2 as YFSETQ. Losses at the gene ends were 3 bases for V and 6 bases for J; bases not matched to a gene: 10. This CDR3 spans 18 amino acids.

The chain joins TRBV29-1 to TRBJ1-1, with TRBD1 matching 7 bases. The CDR3 covers 13 residues. From germline, CDR1 is SQVTM and CDR2 ANQGSEA. V gave up 7 bases and J gave up 8 bases; unmatched junction bases: 13. The CDR3, as DNA: TGCAGCGGCGGACAGGATCTCAGGGAAGAAGCTTTCTTT. This codes for CSGGQDLREEAFF.

J is TRBJ2-2 and V is TRBV19; D uncertain. Trimming shortened V by 7 bases and J by 5 bases, and 11 bases separated the two germline ends. CDR3 length equals 13 residues. Germline V CDR1 and CDR2: LNHDA, SQIVND (reference sequence). The CDR3 protein is CASNLYGTGELFF. The CDR3 DNA follows: TGTGCCAGTAATCTATATGGAACCGGGGAGCTGTTTTTT. Using reference TRBV19 and TRBJ2-2 for the parts outside the CDR3, the full variable domain is DGGITQSPKYLFRKEGQNVTLSCEQNLNHDAMYWYRQDPGQGLRLIYYSQIVNDFQKGDIAEGYSVSREKKESFPLTVTSAQKNPTAFYLCASNLYGTGELFFGEGSRLTVL.

This clonotype appeared many times. The chain recombines TRBV7-2 with TRBJ2-3, with unresolved D. Deletions cut 2 bases from V and 0 bases from J, with 9 bases between. The germline CDR1 and CDR2 sequences are SGHTA and FQGNSA. The CDR3 sequence is 15 residues long. The CDR3 nucleotides are TGTGCCAGCAGCTTACTAGGGCGCAGCACAGATACGCAGTATTTT. As protein: CASSLLGRSTDTQYF.

This clonotype was seen more than once but under ten times. V and J are TRBV20-1 and TRBJ2-7, with D perhaps matching TRBD1 or TRBD2 (6 bases each). V was clipped by 1 base and J by 3 bases, with 13 bases between them. Germline-derived CDR1 and CDR2 are DFQATT and SNEGSKA (reference sequence). This CDR3 comprises 14 residues. The CDR3, as DNA: TGCAGTGCTAGAGCTTTGCGGGACAACTACGAGCAGTACTTC. It is translated as CSARALRDNYEQYF.

The rearrangement links TRBV7-2 to TRBJ2-1; 11 bases are a match to TRBD2. Germline assignment: CDR1 SGHTA and CDR2 FQGNSA. The CDR3 loop spans 14 amino acids. The V gene end was trimmed by 5 bases and the J gene end by 7 bases; junction bases not matched to a gene: 4. The CDR3 bases are TGTGCCAGCAGCGAACTAGCGGGGGATAATGAGCAGTTCTTC. It codes for CASSELAGDNEQFF.